These 15 T cell receptor beta chains originate from one sample sequenced in a study of blood T cell repertoires in COVID-19. The table came from immunoSEQ multiplex PCR; TCRdb's copy has only in-frame clones and leaves some out. This table holds 130,000 to 150,000 clones, about four fifths found once. The source material was PBMCs or T cells enriched from blood (not recorded which). These receptors all stem from a man aged 50 to 59 who had recovered from COVID-19.

This chain links TRBV9 with TRBJ1-6, with D unresolved. The germline V and J ends were trimmed by 3 bases and 11 bases, with 18 bases remaining between them. Germline V lookup: CDR1 SGDLS, CDR2 YYNGEE. This CDR3 has 15 amino acids. In nucleotides, the CDR3 is TGTGCCAGCAGCGCGGAGAGCTTCGCTAGTGCACCCCTCCACTTT. Translating it yields CASSAESFASAPLHF.

This clone was found once. The gene calls are TRBV30 and TRBJ2-4, with a tentative D call TRBD1 (6 bases). This CDR3 spans 11 amino acids. In germline, CDR1 is GTSNPN, CDR2 SVGIG (reference sequence). Trimming cost V 6 bases and J 14 bases, with 17 bases left between them. The CDR3: CACDDTGFKYF. DNA for the CDR3: TGTGCCTGCGACGACACAGGGTTTAAGTACTTC.

This rearrangement joins TRBV6-2 or TRBV6-3 to TRBJ2-2; 7 nucleotides align to TRBD2. In germline, CDR1 is MNHEY, CDR2 SVGEGT. V lost 4 bases and J lost 0; bases outside the gene matches: 11. The CDR3 length is 18 residues. The CDR3 DNA reads as TGTGCCAGCAGTTTCCCCATGGGAGGGCCAACGAACACCGGGGAGCTGTTTTTT. It yields the protein CASSFPMGGPTNTGELFF.

This clone appeared a few times. This chain links TRBV28 with TRBJ2-7; TRBD1 matches 12 bases. This CDR3 spans 15 amino acids. Trimming at V came to 4 bases and at J to 7 bases, leaving 8 bases not matched to a gene. Germline CDR1 is MDHEN and CDR2 is SYDVKM. CDR3 sequence (DNA): TGTGCCAGCAGTTCCCCCGGGACAGGGGGCGCGGAGCAGTACTTC. This translates into CASSSPGTGGAEQYF. Full variable domain (missing parts from reference TRBV28 and TRBJ2-7): DVKVTQSSRYLVKRTGEKVFLECVQDMDHENMFWYRQDPGLGLRLIYFSYDVKMKEKGDIPEGYSVSREKKERFSLILESASTNQTSMYLCASSSPGTGGAEQYFGPGTRLTVT.

The chain employs TRBV7-9 and TRBJ1-5; D not resolved. V lost 0 bases and J 2 bases, leaving 8 bases between the germline ends. Looked up from germline, CDR1 is SEHNR and CDR2 is FQNEAQ (reference sequence). There are 15 residues in the CDR3. The CDR3 DNA reads as TGTGCCAGCAGCTTAGCCGTTAGCGGCAATCAGCCCCAGCATTTT. This gives the protein CASSLAVSGNQPQHF.

The table lists this clone with a count of one. The V call is TRBV2, the J call TRBJ1-2; 9 bases line up with TRBD1. The CDR3 runs to 15 residues. CDR1 and CDR2 (germline): SNHLY, FYNNEI. The junction had 6 bases not matched to a gene; V was cut back by 3 bases and J by 4 bases. The DNA for the CDR3 is TGTGCCAGCAGTGAGGGGACAGGGACCGGCTATGGCTACACCTTC. Translating it yields CASSEGTGTGYGYTF.

The CDR3 DNA sequence: TGCGCCAGCAGCCTCATCGGGACTAGCGGGGGGACCTCCTACAATGAGCAGTTCTTC. Translated: CASSLIGTSGGTSYNEQFF. V is TRBV5-1 and J is TRBJ2-1, with 15 nucleotides matching TRBD2. V trimming: 4 bases; J trimming: 0 bases; junction bases outside the gene matches: 8. Per the germline V gene, CDR1 is SGHRS and CDR2 is YFSETQ. The CDR3 loop spans 19 amino acids. Full variable domain (outside the CDR3, taken from reference TRBV5-1 and TRBJ2-1): KAGVTQTPRYLIKTRGQQVTLSCSPISGHRSVSWYQQTPGQGLQFLFEYFSETQRNKGNFPGRFSGRQFSNSRSEMNVSTLELGDSALYLCASSLIGTSGGTSYNEQFFGPGTRLTVL.

This chain links TRBV9 with TRBJ2-1; 8 nucleotides align to TRBD2. CDR3 length: 15 amino acids. V gave up 6 bases and J gave up 0 bases; unmatched junction bases: 5. Germline V gives CDR1 SGDLS, CDR2 YYNGEE. The CDR3 DNA is TGTGCCAGCAACTTAGCGGGAAGCTCCTACAATGAGCAGTTCTTC. Amino acid sequence: CASNLAGSSYNEQFF.

The J gene is TRBJ1-1, the V gene TRBV10-3; D gene ambiguous. The length of the CDR3 is 16 residues. Germline V lookup: CDR1 ENHRY, CDR2 SYGVKD. V shed 4 bases and J shed 0 bases, with 15 bases lying between them. Here the CDR3 DNA reads TGTGCCATCAGTGTGGGCAGCGGTTCACTGAACACTGAAGCTTTCTTT. Its translation is CAISVGSGSLNTEAFF.

This chain joins TRBV27 and TRBJ2-7; D is undetermined. Germline CDR1 reads MNHEY; CDR2 reads SMNVEV (reference sequence). Trimming took off 2 bases at V and 0 bases at J, with 8 bases between the two ends. The CDR3 sequence is 14 residues long. The CDR3 loop reads CASSLNPSSYEQYF. CDR3 sequence (DNA): TGTGCCAGCAGTTTAAATCCCAGCTCCTACGAGCAGTACTTC.

The chain employs TRBV4-1 and TRBJ1-5; maybe TRBD1 (6 bases). The CDR3 has 15 residues. V dropped 1 base and J dropped 6 bases, with 13 bases sitting between them. Germline CDR1 MGHRA, CDR2 YSYEKL. The CDR3, as DNA: TGCGCCAGCAGCCAAGTTCGGGGGGGCAGTCAGCCCCAGCATTTT. Protein product: CASSQVRGGSQPQHF.

The genes are TRBV14 and TRBJ1-6; D uncertain. CDR1 and CDR2 (germline): SGHDN, FVKESK. The V end lost 2 bases, the J end lost 2 bases, and 7 bases lay between the germline ends. CDR3 length: 15 amino acids. The CDR3 here is CASSQQATYNSPLHF. The CDR3 DNA reads as TGTGCCAGCAGCCAACAAGCTACCTATAATTCACCCCTCCACTTT.

This chain uses TRBV28 with TRBJ2-5, with a weak D call TRBD1 (6 bases). The CDR3 totals 15 residues. Looked up from germline, CDR1 is MDHEN and CDR2 is SYDVKM. Trimming removed 5 bases from V and 7 bases from J, with 20 bases in between. The CDR3 DNA reads TGTGCCAGCAGTGTATCAGGGGCAGTTTGGGTGACCCAGTACTTC. Translated: CASSVSGAVWVTQYF. The entire variable domain, with the rest obtained from reference TRBV28 and TRBJ2-5, is as follows: DVKVTQSSRYLVKRTGEKVFLECVQDMDHENMFWYRQDPGLGLRLIYFSYDVKMKEKGDIPEGYSVSREKKERFSLILESASTNQTSMYLCASSVSGAVWVTQYFGPGTRLLVL.

The chain uses TRBV6-6 and TRBJ1-2, with TRBD1 identical over 7 bases. CDR3 length: 13 residues. With V trimmed by 6 bases and J by 8 bases, 9 bases remained unmatched. Germline V gives CDR1 MNHNY, CDR2 SVGAGI (reference sequence). CDR3: CASRSGGADGYTF. In DNA, the CDR3 is TGTGCCAGCAGGTCAGGGGGAGCGGACGGCTACACCTTC.

The V and J genes are TRBV28 and TRBJ1-6, with a tentative D call TRBD1 (6 bases). The CDR3 sequence is 15 residues long. Germline V gene lookup returns CDR1 MDHEN and CDR2 SYDVKM. Trimming cost V 3 bases and J 5 bases, with 11 bases left between them. CDR3 residues: CASSFGGAHNSPLHF. The CDR3 nucleotides read TGTGCCAGCAGTTTTGGGGGGGCGCATAATTCACCCCTCCACTTT.